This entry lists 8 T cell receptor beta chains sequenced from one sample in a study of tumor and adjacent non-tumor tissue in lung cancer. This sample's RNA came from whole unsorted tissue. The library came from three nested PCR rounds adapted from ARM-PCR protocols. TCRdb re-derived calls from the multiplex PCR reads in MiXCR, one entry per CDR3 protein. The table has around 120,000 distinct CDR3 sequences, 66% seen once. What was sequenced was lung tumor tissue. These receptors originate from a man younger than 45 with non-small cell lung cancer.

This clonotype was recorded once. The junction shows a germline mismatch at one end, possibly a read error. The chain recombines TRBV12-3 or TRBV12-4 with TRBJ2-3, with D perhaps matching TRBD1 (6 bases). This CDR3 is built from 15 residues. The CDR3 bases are TGTGCTAGCAGTGAACAGGGCAACCCTATAGATATGCAGTATTTT. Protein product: CASSEQGNPIDMQYF.

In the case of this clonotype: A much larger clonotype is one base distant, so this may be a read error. The CDR3 sequence: CAARDSENYGYTF. CDR3 bases: TGTGCCGCCAGGGACAGCGAAAACTATGGCTACACCTTC. The chain recombines TRBV24-1 with TRBJ1-2; 7 nucleotides agree with TRBD1. The CDR3 is 13 amino acids. The germline gives CDR1 KGHDR, CDR2 SFDVKD.

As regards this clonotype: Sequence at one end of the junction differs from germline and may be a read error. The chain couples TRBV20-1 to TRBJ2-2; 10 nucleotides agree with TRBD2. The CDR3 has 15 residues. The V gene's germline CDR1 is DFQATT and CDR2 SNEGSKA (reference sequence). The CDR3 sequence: CSARDLAGDPGEPFF. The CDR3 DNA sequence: TGCAGTGCTAGAGATCTAGCGGGAGACCCCGGGGAGCCGTTTTTT.

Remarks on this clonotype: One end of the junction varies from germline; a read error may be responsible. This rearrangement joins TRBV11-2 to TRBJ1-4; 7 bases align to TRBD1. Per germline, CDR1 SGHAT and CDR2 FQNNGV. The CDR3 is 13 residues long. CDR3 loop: CASSKGGMEKLFF. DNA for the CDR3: TGTGCCAGCAGCAAAGGGGGCATGGAAAAACTGTTCTTT.

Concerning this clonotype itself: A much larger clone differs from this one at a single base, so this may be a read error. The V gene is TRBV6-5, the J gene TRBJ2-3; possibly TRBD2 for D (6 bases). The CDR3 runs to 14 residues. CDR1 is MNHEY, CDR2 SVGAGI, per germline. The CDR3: CASSGGRSIDTQYF. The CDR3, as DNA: TGTGCCAGCTCTGGGGGGAGAAGCATAGATACGCAGTATTTT.

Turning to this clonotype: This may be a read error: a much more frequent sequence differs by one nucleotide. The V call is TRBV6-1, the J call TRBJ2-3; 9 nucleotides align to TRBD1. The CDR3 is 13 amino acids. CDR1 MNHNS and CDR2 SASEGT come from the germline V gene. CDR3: CASTEQGANTQYF. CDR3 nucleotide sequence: TGTGCCAGCACTGAACAGGGGGCGAATACGCAGTATTTT.

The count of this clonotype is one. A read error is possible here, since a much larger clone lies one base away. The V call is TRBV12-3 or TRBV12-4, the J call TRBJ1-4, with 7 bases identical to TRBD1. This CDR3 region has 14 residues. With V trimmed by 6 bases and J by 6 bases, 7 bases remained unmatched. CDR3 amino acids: CASSLAGGDEKLFF. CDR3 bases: TGTGCCAGCAGCCTAGCAGGGGGAGATGAAAAACTGTTTTTT.

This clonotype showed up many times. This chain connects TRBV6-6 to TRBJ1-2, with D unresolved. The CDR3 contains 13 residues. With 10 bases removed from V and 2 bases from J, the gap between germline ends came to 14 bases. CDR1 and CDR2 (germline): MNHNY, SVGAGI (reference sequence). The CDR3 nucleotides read TGTGCCACCAGCGCACAGCGCAACTATGGCTACACCTTC. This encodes CATSAQRNYGYTF.